Sequencing of this T cell receptor beta chain was carried out in a study of monozygotic twins with inflammatory bowel disease. The CDR3 is 15 amino acids. Looked up from germline, CDR1 is SGHKS and CDR2 is YYEKEE (reference sequence). Study-level findings and limits: TCRbeta diversity (inverse Simpson) was lower in IBD patients than in healthy co-twins. The sharing of clonotypes with others was lower in IBD patients than in healthy twins, especially with disease activity.

A word on this clonotype: Its target is not known.

The TCR libraries each used total RNA (around 4,000 ng per library). UMIs incorporating a 6-nucleotide sample barcode were appended by means of template switching. Using the 5' RACE reads, TCRdb records one entry per CDR3 protein without DNA. This table lists approximately 120,000 distinct CDR3 sequences. This sequence originates from a human donor with ulcerative colitis or Crohn's disease, or a healthy co-twin of an affected twin (not recorded which). The chain has TRBV5-5 and TRBJ2-2; as DNA is missing, the TRBD1 call by TCRdb cannot be tested. Sequencing was done on a sample of blood. The CDR3 sequence: CASSSRGGAYGELFF.